The 26 T cell receptor beta chains below were found in one sample sequenced in a study of blood T cell repertoires in COVID-19. Clones were read by immunoSEQ multiplex PCR, and TCRdb kept only the in-frame ones, dropping some. This table holds about 210,000 clones, less than 90% found once. Sample: peripheral blood. The receptor set was obtained from a woman of 80 years or more with COVID-19, enrolled during active disease.

This chain joins TRBV2 and TRBJ2-3; TRBD2 aligns across 8 bases. Trimming at V came to 5 bases and at J to 5 bases, leaving 9 bases not matched to a gene. Germline V gives CDR1 SNHLY, CDR2 FYNNEI. CDR3 length equals 15 residues. The CDR3 spells CASSYKTSVGDTQYF. The CDR3 DNA sequence: TGTGCCAGCAGTTACAAGACTAGCGTCGGAGATACGCAGTATTTT.

This rearrangement joins TRBV5-6 to TRBJ1-5; 9 bases are a match to TRBD1. The CDR3 loop spans 15 amino acids. V was pared by 0 bases and J by 11 bases, with 9 bases of the junction left unmatched. Germline V CDR1 and CDR2: SGHDT, YYEEEE. The CDR3 DNA is TGTGCCAGCAGCTTGGGTGGGACAGGGAAAGAGGCCCAGCATTTT. Translated, it gives CASSLGGTGKEAQHF.

This clone occurred a few times. This chain's CDR3 is CASTFGTRGEQFF. The CDR3 DNA reads TGTGCCAGCACCTTTGGGACACGTGGTGAGCAGTTCTTC. The chain carries TRBV12-3 or TRBV12-4 and TRBJ2-1, with D tentatively TRBD1 (6 bases). This CDR3 spans 13 amino acids. The ends were cut back, 7 bases at V and 9 bases at J, with 16 bases in the middle.

This clone was observed a handful of times. CDR3 DNA sequence: TGTGCCAGCAGCCCGAGGACAGGAACAGATACGCAGTATTTT. Residues: CASSPRTGTDTQYF. This rearrangement joins TRBV11-3 to TRBJ2-3; 7 nucleotides agree with TRBD1. V trimming: 5 bases; J trimming: 3 bases; junction bases outside the gene matches: 5. The CDR3 runs 14 residues. Germline lookup yields CDR1 SGHNT and CDR2 YENEEA.

V and J are TRBV11-2 and TRBJ1-1, with D perhaps matching TRBD1 (6 bases). CDR1 and CDR2 (germline): SGHAT, FQNNGV. The CDR3 runs to 15 residues. The V gene lost 1 base and the J gene lost 1 base, with 10 bases spanning the gap. CDR3 DNA: TGTGCCAGCAGCTTAGGGGACATGGGGAACACTGAAGCTTTCTTT. It specifies CASSLGDMGNTEAFF.

This clone appeared once. The chain recombines TRBV30 with TRBJ1-5; 9 bases are shared with TRBD1. CDR1 is GTSNPN, CDR2 SVGIG, per germline (reference sequence). V was clipped by 5 bases and J by 0 bases; unmatched bases: 17. This CDR3 has 19 residues. In DNA, the CDR3 is TGTGCCTGGTCCGGATCCGGGACAGGGCCGTGGAATAGCAATCAGCCCCAGCATTTT. It specifies CAWSGSGTGPWNSNQPQHF.

The chain has TRBV18 and TRBJ1-6, with unresolved D. This CDR3 region has 15 residues. Germline values: CDR1 KGHSH, CDR2 LQKENI. V was pared by 3 bases and J by 5 bases, with 11 bases between. CDR3 residues: CASSPGARDNSPLHF. CDR3 nucleotides: TGTGCCAGCTCACCGGGAGCCCGCGATAATTCACCCCTCCACTTT.

J is TRBJ2-1 and V is TRBV7-2, with TRBD2 identical over 10 bases. V trimming: 5 bases; J trimming: 2 bases; junction bases outside the gene matches: 9. The CDR3 contains 17 residues. CDR1 is SGHTA and CDR2 is FQGNSA in the germline V gene. The CDR3 here is CASSKRTSGVTYNEQFF. The CDR3 nucleotides are TGTGCCAGCAGCAAGAGGACTAGCGGCGTAACCTACAATGAGCAGTTCTTC.

V and J are TRBV5-6 and TRBJ1-6; no definite D call. Trimming shortened V by 0 bases and J by 3 bases, and 7 bases separated the two germline ends. Germline V gene sequence: CDR1 SGHDT, CDR2 YYEEEE. The CDR3 loop spans 15 amino acids. As DNA, the CDR3 is TGTGCCAGCAGCTTGGGTGCAGGCTATAATTCACCCCTCCACTTT. Its protein product is CASSLGAGYNSPLHF.

The V gene is TRBV7-9, the J gene TRBJ1-2; D is undetermined. This CDR3 spans 14 amino acids. CDR1 is SEHNR and CDR2 is FQNEAQ in the germline V gene (reference sequence). V was pared by 7 bases and J by 2 bases, with 14 bases between. Here the CDR3 reads CASTKRGGNYGYTF. CDR3 in DNA: TGTGCCAGCACCAAACGGGGAGGGAACTATGGCTACACCTTC.

This chain uses TRBV19 with TRBJ2-1; D is perhaps TRBD1 (5 bases). V gave up 4 bases and J gave up 7 bases, with 14 bases separating them. CDR3 length: 14 residues. From germline, CDR1 is LNHDA and CDR2 SQIVND (reference sequence). The CDR3 loop reads CASSTRQKGNEQFF. The CDR3, as DNA: TGTGCCAGTAGTACAAGACAGAAAGGGAATGAGCAGTTCTTC.

This clone has just one count. The CDR3 DNA reads as TGCGCCAGCAGCCAAGATGGCGGACAGCCCCAGCATTTT. Its protein is CASSQDGGQPQHF. V and J are TRBV4-1 and TRBJ1-5; D remains ambiguous. Trimming cost V 0 bases and J 7 bases, with 7 bases left between them. The CDR3 loop spans 13 amino acids. Germline V gene data show CDR1 as MGHRA and CDR2 as YSYEKL.

The table lists this clone with a count of one. The CDR3 DNA sequence: TGTGCCAGCAGCGTAGTAGCGTCGACCACCGGGGAGCTGTTTTTT. This encodes CASSVVASTTGELFF. The chain has TRBV9 and TRBJ2-2, with D perhaps TRBD2 (5 bases). The ends were cut back, 0 bases at V and 4 bases at J, with 10 bases in the middle. The CDR3 runs 15 residues. In germline, CDR1 is SGDLS, CDR2 YYNGEE.

The chain is built from TRBV6-5 and TRBJ2-5; 11 bases are a match to TRBD2. The CDR3 is 15 amino acids. Unmatched junction bases numbered 9, after V lost 10 bases and J lost 2 bases. CDR1 is MNHEY, CDR2 SVGAGI, per germline. CDR3 in DNA: TGTGCCACCGCTAGCGGGGGGAAGGGGCAAGAGACCCAGTACTTC. It encodes CATASGGKGQETQYF.

There are a few counts of this clone. The V gene is TRBV30, the J gene TRBJ1-3; D gene unclear. The CDR3 totals 15 residues. Trimming removed 1 base from V and 0 bases from J, with 10 bases in between. Germline values: CDR1 GTSNPN, CDR2 SVGIG (reference sequence). The chain's CDR3 is CAWSDTANSGNTIYF. The CDR3 DNA follows: TGTGCCTGGAGTGACACAGCCAACTCTGGAAACACCATATATTTT.

This clone appeared a single time. The chain links TRBV21-1 to TRBJ2-7; the table's TRBD1 call for D was not verified on the DNA. TRBV21-1 is termed a pseudogene. This CDR3 contains 12 residues. DNA of the CDR3: TGTGCCAGCACGGGACAGGGCAACGAGCAGTACGTC. Translation gives CASTGQGNEQYV.

This clone has only one observation. The chain links TRBV6-2 or TRBV6-3 to TRBJ1-2, with unresolved D. Germline CDR1 MNHEY, CDR2 SVGEGT. The CDR3 is 13 amino acids. V dropped 5 bases and J dropped 6 bases, with 13 bases sitting between them. Here the CDR3 DNA reads TGTGCCAGCAGTCTGGATCCGAGGGATGGCTACACCTTC. Protein product: CASSLDPRDGYTF.

The chain has TRBV6-5 and TRBJ2-3, with 9 bases fitting TRBD2. With V trimmed by 6 bases and J by 6 bases, 4 bases remained unmatched. The CDR3 covers 13 residues. Germline values: CDR1 MNHEY, CDR2 SVGAGI. Here the CDR3 reads CASRTSGSDTQYF. In DNA form, the CDR3 reads TGTGCCAGCAGGACTAGCGGCTCGGATACGCAGTATTTT.

This clone is a singleton in its sample. The V call is TRBV7-2, the J call TRBJ2-3, with D maybe TRBD2 (5 bases). The CDR3 is 13 amino acids. Trimming pared 0 bases from V and 5 bases from J, leaving 6 bases between. Germline-derived CDR1 and CDR2 are SGHTA and FQGNSA. The CDR3 protein is CASSLAEEDTQYF. In DNA form, the CDR3 reads TGTGCCAGCAGCTTAGCGGAGGAAGATACGCAGTATTTT.

This rearrangement joins TRBV14 to TRBJ2-3; maybe TRBD2 (5 bases). The V gene lost 8 bases and the J gene lost 2 bases, with 11 bases spanning the gap. Germline V gives CDR1 SGHDN, CDR2 FVKESK. This CDR3 contains 13 residues. The CDR3 loop is CASQRTYTDTQYF. The CDR3, as DNA: TGTGCCAGCCAGCGGACGTACACAGATACGCAGTATTTT.

This chain joins TRBV7-2 and TRBJ2-5, with D possibly TRBD2 on 5 matching bases. The V end was cut by 4 bases, the J end by 7 bases, with 13 bases between. Germline CDR1 reads SGHTA; CDR2 reads FQGNSA. CDR3 length: 13 residues. The DNA of the CDR3 is TGTGCCAGCAGCTCCACTAGTGTCGGGACCCAGTACTTC. Translated: CASSSTSVGTQYF.

The J gene is TRBJ1-2, the V gene TRBV20-1; D remains unclear. The germline V gene encodes CDR1 DFQATT and CDR2 SNEGSKA (reference sequence). Trimming pared 6 bases from V and 12 bases from J, leaving 14 bases between. The CDR3 consists of 10 residues. CDR3 nucleotide sequence: TGCAGTGCCACTTCTTATAGTAACACCTTC. Translated, it gives CSATSYSNTF.

The chain combines TRBV2 with TRBJ2-2; 7 bases map to TRBD2. This CDR3 has 13 residues. In germline, CDR1 is SNHLY, CDR2 FYNNEI. The V segment lost 11 bases and the J segment 4 bases; nucleotides outside the gene matches: 7. The CDR3 bases are TGTGCCTCCAACGGGAGGCCCACCGGGGAGCTGTTTTTT. The encoded protein is CASNGRPTGELFF.

The chain couples TRBV28 to TRBJ2-5; D may be TRBD2 (6 bases). CDR1 and CDR2 (germline): MDHEN, SYDVKM. There are 16 residues in the CDR3. Trimming stripped 5 bases from V and 4 bases from J, with 20 bases between. This chain's CDR3 is CASSPAGRGWGETQYF. In DNA, the CDR3 is TGTGCCAGCAGTCCCGCGGGGCGGGGATGGGGAGAGACCCAGTACTTC.

V gene TRBV19 combines with J gene TRBJ1-5; 8 bases line up with TRBD1. The CDR3 runs to 16 residues. The J segment lost 0 bases and the V segment lost 6 bases, leaving 7 bases of the junction unmatched. CDR1 and CDR2 (germline): LNHDA, SQIVND (reference sequence). The CDR3, as DNA: TGTGCCAGTAGCCAGGGGGCCAGTCATAGCAATCAGCCCCAGCATTTT. Its protein is CASSQGASHSNQPQHF.

This clone has just one count. This sequence joins TRBV10-2 and TRBJ2-3, with D perhaps TRBD2 (7 bases). V was pared by 3 bases and J by 5 bases, with 12 bases between. The germline CDR1 and CDR2 sequences are WSHSY and SAAADI. The CDR3 contains 14 residues. The chain's CDR3 is CASSDRGGEDTQYF. Written as DNA, the CDR3 is TGCGCCAGCAGTGATAGGGGGGGCGAAGATACGCAGTATTTT.